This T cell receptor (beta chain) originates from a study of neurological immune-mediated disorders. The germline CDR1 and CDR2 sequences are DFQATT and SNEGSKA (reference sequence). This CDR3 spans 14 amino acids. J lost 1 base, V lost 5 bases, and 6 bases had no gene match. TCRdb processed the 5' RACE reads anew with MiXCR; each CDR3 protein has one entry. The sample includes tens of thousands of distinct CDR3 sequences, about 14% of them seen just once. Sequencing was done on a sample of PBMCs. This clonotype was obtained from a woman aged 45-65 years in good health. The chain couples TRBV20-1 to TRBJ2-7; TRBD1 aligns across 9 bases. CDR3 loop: CSAPPGTGSYEQYF. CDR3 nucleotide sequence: TGCAGTGCTCCCCCCGGGACAGGGTCCTACGAGCAGTACTTC.